The next 7 T cell receptor beta chains were all read from a single sample in a study of cytomegalovirus exposure and HLA in healthy donors (dated by TCRdb to about 2017). The library was produced with the immunoSEQ multiplex PCR assay. The multiplex PCR relied on a mix of 60 forward primers for TCR Vbeta segments and 13 reverse primers for TCR Jbeta segments. Not all clones reach the TCRdb copy of this immuneACCESS table, which keeps in-frame sequences only. Checked studies attribute under half of the gap to unresolved V genes and leave the rest unexplained. This sample has roughly 200,000 clones in its table, and around three quarters of those were observed once. The ten top clones hold 1.5% to 2% of the sample. The specimen was PBMCs. The receptors shown here come from a man younger than 40 in good health and CMV-seronegative.

The V and J genes are TRBV5-1 and TRBJ2-2, with D tentatively TRBD2 (5 bases). Germline V gene lookup returns CDR1 SGHRS and CDR2 YFSETQ. The germline V and J ends were trimmed by 4 bases and 2 bases, with 21 bases remaining between them. The CDR3 length is 18 residues. CDR3 sequence (DNA): TGCGCCAGCAGCCTGGATCCGGGTGGAGGAACTAACACCGGGGAGCTGTTTTTT. Translation: CASSLDPGGGTNTGELFF.

V is TRBV4-1 and J is TRBJ2-5; D remains ambiguous. The CDR3 extends over 15 amino acids. In germline, CDR1 is MGHRA, CDR2 YSYEKL. Trimming cost V 0 bases and J 5 bases, with 13 bases left between them. The DNA for the CDR3 is TGCGCCAGCAGCCAAGAAATATCTGGAGCCGAGACCCAGTACTTC. Residues: CASSQEISGAETQYF.

In regard to this clone: This specimen includes other DNA sequences encoding the same CDR3. This chain connects TRBV2 to TRBJ2-3; TRBD1 aligns across 7 bases. Trimming took 6 bases from V and 2 from J; bases not matched to a gene: 2. Germline-derived CDR1 and CDR2 are SNHLY and FYNNEI. The CDR3 length is 13 residues. The DNA for the CDR3 is TGTGCCAGCAGGACAGGGCCCACAGATACGCAGTATTTT. Its translation is CASRTGPTDTQYF.

The chain employs TRBV5-4 and TRBJ2-7, with 8 bases lining up with TRBD1. J was trimmed by 4 bases and V by 4 bases; bases with no gene match: 7. CDR1 SGHNT and CDR2 YYREEE come from the germline V gene (reference sequence). The CDR3 spans 14 residues. The CDR3: CASSKDRGGYEQYF. The CDR3, as DNA: TGTGCCAGCAGCAAAGACAGGGGCGGTTACGAGCAGTACTTC.

The V call is TRBV6-1, the J call TRBJ1-2; 7 positions agree with TRBD1. The CDR3 is 14 residues long. Germline CDR1 MNHNS, CDR2 SASEGT. After removal of 7 bases from V and 2 bases from J, the junction contained 7 bases not matched to a gene. DNA of the CDR3: TGTGCCAGCACCCCCAGACAGGGAAACTATGGCTACACCTTC. Protein product: CASTPRQGNYGYTF.

This clone was counted only a few times. V usage is TRBV25-1 and J usage is TRBJ2-1, with D hard to call. The V end lost 8 bases, the J end lost 9 bases, and 14 bases lay between the germline ends. The CDR3 covers 12 residues. Germline V lookup: CDR1 MGHDK, CDR2 SYGVNS. CDR3 region: CASSLPGAEQFF. In DNA form, the CDR3 reads TGTGCCAGCTCTCTACCGGGTGCTGAGCAGTTCTTC. The full variable domain, completed using reference TRBV25-1 and TRBJ2-1, is EADIYQTPRYLVIGTGKKITLECSQTMGHDKMYWYQQDPGMELHLIHYSYGVNSTEKGDLSSESTVSRIRTEHFPLTLESARPSHTSQYLCASSLPGAEQFFGPGTRLTVL.

In DNA, the CDR3 is TGTGCCAGCAGTTACCGGAGGACAGTTGAAGCTTTCTTT. This codes for CASSYRRTVEAFF. This chain links TRBV6-5 with TRBJ1-1, with D maybe TRBD1 (6 bases). Germline V CDR1 and CDR2: MNHEY, SVGAGI. Trimming took off 2 bases at V and 7 bases at J, with 11 bases between the two ends. The CDR3 is made up of 13 amino acids.